These T cell receptor beta chains were read from a single sample in a study of shared clonotypes between healthy human individuals. The method was immunoSEQ multiplex PCR; TCRdb's version includes in-frame clones alone and lacks a portion of them. Among more than 2,000,000 clones listed, more than 80% were seen once. Material for sequencing was naive CD4+ T cells from PBMCs. The receptors here all came from a man aged 18 to 29 in good health. Some clones in this sample may be carry-over from other donors' samples. The CDR3 runs from the conserved cysteine through the conserved F or W. A D gene is named only where the DNA matches it firmly. Clone sizes are given selectively: once, few, many, or a class where the clone is expanded.

TRBV4-2	TRBJ1-1	.	.	CASSQDARNTEAFF	TGTGCCAGCAGCCAAGATGCCCGGAACACTGAAGCTTTCTTT
TRBV5-4	TRBJ1-2	once	TRBD1	CASSLGGATGNYGYTF	TGTGCCAGCAGCTTGGGTGGTGCGACAGGGAACTATGGCTACACCTTC
TRBV30	TRBJ2-3	.	.	CANRVLSTDTQYF	TGTGCCAACAGGGTCCTTAGCACAGATACGCAGTATTTT
TRBV5-1	TRBJ2-1	.	TRBD1	CASRYDRESGSYNEQFF	TGCGCCAGCAGATACGACAGGGAATCGGGCTCCTACAATGAGCAGTTCTTC
TRBV19	TRBJ1-5	.	TRBD1	CASMRGTGSNQPQHF	TGTGCCAGTATGAGGGGGACAGGGAGCAATCAGCCCCAGCATTTT
TRBV18	TRBJ1-5	.	.	CASSSGGDQPQHF	TGTGCCAGCTCAAGCGGAGGGGATCAGCCCCAGCATTTT
TRBV5-1	TRBJ2-2	.	TRBD2	CASVPGLAANTGELFF	TGCGCCAGCGTTCCGGGACTAGCGGCCAACACCGGGGAGCTGTTTTTT
TRBV4-1	TRBJ2-3	.	.	CASSQFPGGTDTQYF	TGCGCCAGCAGCCAATTTCCGGGAGGCACAGATACGCAGTATTTT
TRBV9	TRBJ2-7	.	TRBD1	CASSVLGQGGFYEQYF	TGTGCCAGCAGCGTACTGGGACAGGGGGGATTCTACGAGCAGTACTTC
TRBV19	TRBJ1-2	.	.	CASSMTGAVTYGYTF	TGTGCCAGTAGTATGACGGGGGCGGTAACCTATGGCTACACCTTC
TRBV7-2	TRBJ1-3	few	TRBD1	CASSLAATGVGNTIYF	TGTGCCAGCAGCTTAGCGGCGACAGGGGTGGGAAACACCATATATTTT
TRBV28	TRBJ2-1	.	TRBD1	CASSLGQDNEQFF	TGTGCCAGCAGTTTAGGACAGGACAATGAGCAGTTCTTC
TRBV5-1	TRBJ1-1	.	.	CASSLSSENTEAFF	TGCGCCAGCAGCTTGAGTAGTGAGAACACTGAAGCTTTCTTT
TRBV7-2	TRBJ2-3	.	TRBD2	CASSLGGASGRAQYF	TGTGCCAGCAGCCTAGGAGGGGCTAGCGGGAGGGCGCAGTATTTT
TRBV19	TRBJ2-5	.	.	CASRPGHHQVGTQYF	TGTGCCAGTAGACCGGGACACCACCAAGTGGGGACCCAGTACTTC
TRBV7-2	TRBJ2-4	once	.	CASSANRGLAKNIQYF	TGTGCCAGCAGCGCAAACAGGGGACTAGCCAAAAACATTCAGTACTTC
TRBV7-2	TRBJ1-5	.	.	CASSPSLNQPQHF	TGTGCCAGCAGCCCCTCCCTAAATCAGCCCCAGCATTTT
TRBV2	TRBJ2-1	.	.	CASRELDELGEQFF	TGTGCCAGCAGAGAATTGGACGAGCTGGGTGAGCAGTTCTTC
TRBV21-1	TRBJ2-2	once	.	CAIPGTGTGELFF	TGTGCCATACCCGGGACAGGGACCGGGGAGCTGTTTTTT
TRBV7-9	TRBJ2-3	.	.	CASSPPGLVPSDTQYF	TGTGCCAGCAGCCCTCCGGGCCTCGTCCCCTCCGATACGCAGTATTTT
TRBV27	TRBJ2-5	.	.	CASRRGLQSWETQYF	TGTGCCAGCAGGAGAGGACTGCAGAGTTGGGAGACCCAGTACTTC
TRBV5-4	TRBJ2-7	.	TRBD2	CASSFTGTSNEQYF	TGTGCCAGCAGCTTCACCGGGACTAGCAACGAGCAGTACTTC
TRBV2	TRBJ2-3	.	.	CASSVQGYTDTQYF	TGTGCCAGCAGTGTACAGGGTTACACAGATACGCAGTATTTT
TRBV11-2	TRBJ2-5	.	.	CASSLVPGSETQYF	TGTGCCAGCAGCTTAGTGCCGGGGTCAGAGACCCAGTACTTC
TRBV19	TRBJ2-1	.	.	CASQGGTEYYNEQFF	TGTGCCAGTCAAGGCGGGACAGAGTATTACAATGAGCAGTTCTTC
TRBV5-4	TRBJ1-2	.	.	CASRQEQGRYGYTF	TGTGCCAGCAGACAAGAGCAGGGACGGTATGGCTACACCTTC
TRBV27	TRBJ2-3	once	.	CASSLQGWADTQYF	TGTGCCAGCAGTTTACAAGGGTGGGCAGATACGCAGTATTTT
TRBV10-1	TRBJ2-7	.	TRBD1	CASSGPTGTYEQYF	TGCGCCAGCAGCGGTCCGACAGGGACCTACGAGCAGTACTTC
TRBV5-1	TRBJ2-7	.	.	CASRGGGYEQYF	TGCGCCAGCAGAGGGGGAGGCTACGAGCAGTACTTC
TRBV2	TRBJ2-3	.	TRBD2	CASSGLAGGSDTQYF	TGTGCCAGCAGTGGATTAGCGGGAGGGTCAGATACGCAGTATTTT
TRBV27	TRBJ1-5	once	.	CASSPGDGKNQPQHF	TGTGCCAGCAGTCCCGGCGACGGCAAAAATCAGCCCCAGCATTTT
TRBV28	TRBJ2-2	.	.	CASSSHHLASGELFF	TGTGCCAGCAGTTCCCACCATCTAGCTTCCGGGGAGCTGTTTTTT
TRBV7-3	TRBJ1-1	.	.	CASSLIPTAVSTEAFF	TGTGCCAGCAGCTTAATTCCGACAGCCGTGAGCACTGAAGCTTTCTTT
TRBV19	TRBJ1-1	.	TRBD1	CASSILRGGGRNTEAFF	TGTGCCAGTAGTATATTAAGAGGGGGCGGAAGGAACACTGAAGCTTTCTTT
TRBV5-1	TRBJ2-7	few	.	CASSLGAPYEQYF	TGCGCCAGCAGCTTGGGGGCCCCCTACGAGCAGTACTTC
TRBV5-1	TRBJ2-7	.	.	CASSKNLYEQYF	TGCGCCAGCAGCAAAAATCTCTACGAGCAGTACTTC
TRBV28	TRBJ2-1	.	.	CASSLYQISRRFF	TGTGCCAGCAGTTTATACCAGATTAGTCGGAGGTTCTTC
TRBV7-9	TRBJ2-3	.	TRBD1	CASSPGQSVGDTQYF	TGTGCCAGCAGCCCGGGACAGTCGGTGGGAGATACGCAGTATTTT
TRBV7-9	TRBJ1-2	.	.	CASTLGFQGRSYGYTF	TGTGCCAGCACCCTCGGATTCCAGGGTCGTAGCTATGGCTACACCTTC